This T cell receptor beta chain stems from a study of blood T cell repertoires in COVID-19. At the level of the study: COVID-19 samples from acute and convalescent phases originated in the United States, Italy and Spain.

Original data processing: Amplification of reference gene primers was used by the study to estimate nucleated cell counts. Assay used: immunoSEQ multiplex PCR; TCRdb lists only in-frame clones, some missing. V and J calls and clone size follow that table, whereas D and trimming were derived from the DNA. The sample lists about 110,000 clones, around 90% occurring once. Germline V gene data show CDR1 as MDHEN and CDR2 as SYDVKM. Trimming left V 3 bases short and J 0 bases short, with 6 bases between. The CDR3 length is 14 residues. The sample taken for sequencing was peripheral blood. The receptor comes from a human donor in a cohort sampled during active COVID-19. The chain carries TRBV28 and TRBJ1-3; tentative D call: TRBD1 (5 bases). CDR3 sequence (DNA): TGTGCCAGCAGTTTGACAGCCTCTGGAAACACCATATATTTT. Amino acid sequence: CASSLTASGNTIYF.